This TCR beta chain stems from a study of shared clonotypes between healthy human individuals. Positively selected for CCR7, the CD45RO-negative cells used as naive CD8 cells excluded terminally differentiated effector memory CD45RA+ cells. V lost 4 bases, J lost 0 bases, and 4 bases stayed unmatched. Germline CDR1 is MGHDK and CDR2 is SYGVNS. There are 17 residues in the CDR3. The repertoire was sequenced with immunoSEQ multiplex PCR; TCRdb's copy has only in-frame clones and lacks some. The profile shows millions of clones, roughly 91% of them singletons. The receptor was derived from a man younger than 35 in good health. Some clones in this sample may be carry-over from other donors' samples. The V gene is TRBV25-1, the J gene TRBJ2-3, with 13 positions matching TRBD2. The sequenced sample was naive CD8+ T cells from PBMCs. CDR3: CASSGTSGGTSTDTQYF. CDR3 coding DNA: TGTGCCAGCAGTGGGACTAGCGGGGGCACTAGCACAGATACGCAGTATTTT.